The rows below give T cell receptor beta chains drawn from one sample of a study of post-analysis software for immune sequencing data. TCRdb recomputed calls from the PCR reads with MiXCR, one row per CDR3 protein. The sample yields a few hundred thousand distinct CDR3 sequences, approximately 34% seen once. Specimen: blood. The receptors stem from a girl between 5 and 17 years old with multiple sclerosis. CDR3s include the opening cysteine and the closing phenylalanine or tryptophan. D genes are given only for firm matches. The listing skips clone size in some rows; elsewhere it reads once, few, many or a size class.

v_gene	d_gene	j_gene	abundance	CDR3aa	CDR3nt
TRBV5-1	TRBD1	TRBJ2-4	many	CASSTTGARDIQYF	TGCGCCAGCAGCACGACAGGGGCCAGAGACATTCAGTACTTC
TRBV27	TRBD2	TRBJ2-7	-	CASTPGLAGPYNEQYF	TGTGCCAGCACCCCGGGACTAGCGGGACCCTACAATGAGCAGTACTTC
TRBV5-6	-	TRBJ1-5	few	CASSLWKVRGQSLHSNQPQHF	TGTGCCAGCAGCTTGTGGAAGGTGCGTGGACAGTCCCTTCATAGCAATCAGCCCCAGCATTTT
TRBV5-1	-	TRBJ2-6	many	CASSLASGANVLTF	TGCGCCAGCAGCTTGGCCTCTGGGGCCAACGTCCTGACTTTC
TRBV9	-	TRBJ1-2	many	CASSVGLGTILNYGYTF	TGTGCCAGCAGCGTAGGGCTGGGGACAATACTCAACTATGGCTACACCTTC
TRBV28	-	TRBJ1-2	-	CVSSPAAIGYGYTF	TGTGTCAGCAGCCCGGCCGCCATCGGCTATGGCTACACCTTC
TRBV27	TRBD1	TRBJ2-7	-	CASSAMGQGLNEQYF	TGTGCCAGCAGTGCTATGGGACAGGGGCTGAACGAGCAGTACTTC
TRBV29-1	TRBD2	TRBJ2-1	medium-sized	CSVSSLAGALNEQFF	TGCAGCGTTTCTTCTCTAGCGGGAGCTCTCAATGAGCAGTTCTTC
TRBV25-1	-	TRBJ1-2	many	CASSEYEGPYGYTF	TGTGCCAGCAGTGAATACGAGGGGCCCTATGGCTACACCTTC
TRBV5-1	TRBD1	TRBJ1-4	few	CASSWDEATGALFF	TGCGCCAGCAGCTGGGACGAGGCGACAGGGGCTCTGTTTTTT
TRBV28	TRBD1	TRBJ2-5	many	CASSLGTVQETQYF	TGTGCCAGCAGTTTAGGGACAGTACAAGAGACCCAGTACTTC
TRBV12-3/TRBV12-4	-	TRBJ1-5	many	CASSLGGGGRGQPQHF	TGTGCCAGCAGTTTAGGTGGTGGGGGGCGCGGTCAGCCCCAGCATTTT
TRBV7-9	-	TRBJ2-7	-	CASSLVAGSSYEQYF	TGTGCCAGCAGCTTAGTGGCAGGGAGCTCCTACGAGCAGTACTTC
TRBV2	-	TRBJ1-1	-	CAGSRQSMNTEAFF	TGTGCCGGCAGCCGACAGAGCATGAACACTGAAGCTTTCTTT
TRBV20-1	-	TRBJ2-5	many	CSARVGGTLKETQYF	TGCAGTGCTAGAGTCGGCGGGACCCTCAAAGAGACCCAGTACTTC
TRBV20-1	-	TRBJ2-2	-	CSARVGGTVKGELFF	TGCAGTGCTAGAGTTGGCGGGACCGTGAAGGGGGAGCTGTTTTTT
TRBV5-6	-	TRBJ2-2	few	CASSLGLGGGELFF	TGTGCCAGCAGCTTGGGACTAGGAGGCGGGGAGCTGTTTTTT
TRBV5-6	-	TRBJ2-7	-	CASSLSPGKAYEQYF	TGTGCCAGCAGCTTGAGTCCGGGGAAAGCCTACGAGCAGTACTTC
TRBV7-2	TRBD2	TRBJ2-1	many	CASSLAGASGRRGEQFF	TGTGCCAGCAGCTTAGCGGGGGCTAGCGGGAGGAGGGGTGAGCAGTTCTTC
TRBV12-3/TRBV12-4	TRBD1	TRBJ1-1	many	CASRPGGTEAFF	TGTGCCAGCAGACCAGGGGGCACTGAAGCTTTCTTT
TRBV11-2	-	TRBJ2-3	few	CASSLDGTQYF	TGTGCCAGCAGCTTAGATGGTACGCAGTATTTT
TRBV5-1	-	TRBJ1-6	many	CASSPDTGGYNSPLHF	TGCGCCAGCAGCCCCGACACGGGGGGTTATAATTCACCCCTCCACTTT
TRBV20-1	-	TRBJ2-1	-	CSARAGGRMLYNEQFF	TGCAGTGCTAGAGCCGGGGGACGCATGCTCTACAATGAGCAGTTCTTC
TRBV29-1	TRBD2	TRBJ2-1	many	CSGGYAGLAVRSSYNEQFF	TGCAGCGGGGGGTACGCGGGACTAGCGGTTAGAAGCTCCTACAATGAGCAGTTCTTC
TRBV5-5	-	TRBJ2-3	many	CASSADNPSTDTQYF	TGTGCCAGCAGCGCGGATAACCCCTCCACAGATACGCAGTATTTT
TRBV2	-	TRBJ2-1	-	CASAGSREQFF	TGTGCCAGCGCCGGGTCTCGCGAGCAGTTCTTC
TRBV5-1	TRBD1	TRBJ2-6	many	CASSSPGTGRPGANVLTF	TGCGCCAGCAGCTCCCCCGGGACAGGGCGTCCTGGGGCCAACGTCCTGACTTTC
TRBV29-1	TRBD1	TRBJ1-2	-	CSVQDPGQGRNHGYTF	TGCAGCGTACAAGACCCGGGACAGGGGAGGAACCATGGCTACACCTTC
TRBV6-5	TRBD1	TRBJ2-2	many	CASSYLPLQGVSGELFF	TGTGCCAGCAGTTACCTTCCGCTCCAGGGGGTTTCCGGGGAGCTGTTTTTT
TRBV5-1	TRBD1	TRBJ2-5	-	CASSLDHRGVETQYF	TGCGCCAGCAGCTTGGACCACAGGGGTGTAGAGACCCAGTACTTC
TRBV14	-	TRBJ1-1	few	CASSQVLIGTEAFF	TGTGCCAGCAGCCAAGTCCTTATCGGGACTGAAGCTTTCTTT
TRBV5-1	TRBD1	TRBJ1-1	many	CASSLASQGAYTEAFF	TGCGCCAGCAGCTTGGCCTCCCAGGGGGCATACACTGAAGCTTTCTTT
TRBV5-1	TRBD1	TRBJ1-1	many	CASSFGTGLLGVAFF	TGCGCCAGCAGCTTCGGGACAGGCCTACTTGGGGTAGCTTTCTTT
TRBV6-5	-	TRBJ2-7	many	CASRLGPGSSYEQYF	TGTGCCAGCAGACTAGGGCCAGGGTCCTCCTACGAGCAGTACTTC
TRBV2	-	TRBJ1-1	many	CASSAKGTEAFF	TGTGCCAGCAGTGCGAAGGGGACTGAAGCTTTCTTT
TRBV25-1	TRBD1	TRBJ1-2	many	CASSELPGTVGYTF	TGTGCCAGCAGTGAATTACCCGGGACAGTTGGCTACACCTTC
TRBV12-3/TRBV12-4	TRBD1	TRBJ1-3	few	CASSPSTGGSGNTIYF	TGTGCCAGCAGTCCCTCTACAGGGGGCTCTGGAAACACCATATATTTT
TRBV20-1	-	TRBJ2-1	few	CSARYYRGDNEQFF	TGCAGTGCTAGGTACTACCGGGGCGACAATGAGCAGTTCTTC
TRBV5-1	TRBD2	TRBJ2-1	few	CASSSPGLAGGLGNEQFF	TGCGCCAGCAGCTCACCGGGACTAGCGGGAGGGCTAGGCAATGAGCAGTTCTTC
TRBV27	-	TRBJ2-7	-	CASGGALLNEQYF	TGTGCCAGCGGGGGGGCACTTCTTAATGAGCAGTACTTC
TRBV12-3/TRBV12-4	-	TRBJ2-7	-	CASSQGRAYEQYF	TGTGCCAGCAGCCAGGGCAGGGCCTACGAGCAGTACTTC
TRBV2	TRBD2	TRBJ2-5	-	CAGSDGGRVRETQYF	TGTGCCGGCAGTGACGGCGGGAGGGTGAGAGAGACCCAGTACTTC
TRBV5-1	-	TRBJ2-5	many	CASSLEAGRQETQYF	TGCGCCAGCAGCTTGGAGGCGGGACGGCAAGAGACCCAGTACTTC
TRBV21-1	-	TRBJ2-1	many	CASPREGTGINEQFF	TGTGCCAGCCCGCGGGAGGGGACAGGGATCAATGAGCAGTTCTTC
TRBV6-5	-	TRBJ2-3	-	CASRISGPGTQYF	TGTGCCAGCAGAATTTCGGGGCCAGGTACGCAGTATTTT
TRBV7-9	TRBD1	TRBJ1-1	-	CASSGTGTAFLGTEAFF	TGTGCCAGCTCCGGTACCGGGACAGCCTTCCTAGGCACTGAAGCTTTCTTT
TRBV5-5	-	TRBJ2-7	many	CASSGSGHGYEQYF	TGTGCCAGCAGCGGGTCGGGACACGGGTACGAGCAGTACTTC
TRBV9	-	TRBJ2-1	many	CASSVARSDEQFF	TGTGCCAGCAGCGTAGCGCGCTCAGATGAGCAGTTCTTC
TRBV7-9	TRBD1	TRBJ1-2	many	CASSPGQATDRVNYGYTF	TGTGCCAGCAGCCCTGGACAGGCGACCGACCGAGTTAACTATGGCTACACCTTC
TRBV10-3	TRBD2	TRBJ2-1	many	CAISLTSGSFDEQFF	TGTGCCATCAGTTTGACTAGCGGGAGTTTTGATGAGCAGTTCTTC
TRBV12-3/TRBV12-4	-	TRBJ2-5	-	CASSWGVRRTRFRETQYF	TGTGCCAGCAGTTGGGGGGTTCGACGGACCCGATTTCGAGAGACCCAGTACTTC
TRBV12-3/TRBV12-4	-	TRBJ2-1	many	CASTRGPMVSNEQFF	TGTGCCAGCACAAGAGGCCCGATGGTGAGTAATGAGCAGTTCTTC
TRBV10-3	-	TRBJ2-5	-	CAVSDGASDQETQYF	TGTGCCGTCAGCGATGGAGCTAGCGACCAAGAGACCCAGTACTTC
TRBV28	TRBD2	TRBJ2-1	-	CASSPSSGGAHNEQFF	TGTGCCAGCAGCCCTTCTAGCGGAGGGGCACACAATGAGCAGTTCTTC
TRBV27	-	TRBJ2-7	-	CASRGAGQTYEQYF	TGTGCCAGCAGGGGGGCAGGGCAGACCTACGAGCAGTACTTC